One sample yielded the 30 T cell receptor beta chains listed below, sequenced in a study of shared T cell receptors in the human thymus. The assay was immunoSEQ multiplex PCR, and TCRdb's table has in-frame clones only and misses some. The sample records over 650,000 clones, more than 75% being singletons. A further study also used this sample, focusing on human thymus T cells.

Source material: thymocytes. Source of these receptors: a boy under two years old with a congenital heart defect.

This clone was counted a single time. This rearrangement joins TRBV28 to TRBJ2-2; 9 positions match TRBD2. V trimming: 5 bases; J trimming: 2 bases; junction bases outside the gene matches: 12. Germline V gives CDR1 MDHEN, CDR2 SYDVKM. The CDR3 has 18 residues. DNA of the CDR3: TGTGCCAGCAGTCCCCCGGCGGGAGGGCCGGGAAACACCGGGGAGCTGTTTTTT. It translates to CASSPPAGGPGNTGELFF.

This chain uses TRBV28 with TRBJ1-5; 10 nucleotides match TRBD1. CDR1 and CDR2 from the germline V gene are MDHEN and SYDVKM. The V and J ends lost 5 bases and 5 bases, in that order; junction bases with no gene match: 12. The CDR3 runs 17 residues. CDR3 in DNA: TGTGCCAGCAGTACCCCCCGGGACAGGGGCTTTTATCAGCCCCAGCATTTT. Residues: CASSTPRDRGFYQPQHF.

V and J are TRBV4-3 and TRBJ2-1; D might be TRBD1 (6 bases). Trimming removed 2 bases at V and 6 bases at J, with 23 bases between. Germline loops: CDR1 LGHNA, CDR2 YSLEER. There are 18 residues in the CDR3. The CDR3 spells CASSQFSDRQVAGNEQFF. CDR3 sequence (DNA): TGCGCCAGCAGCCAATTCTCCGATCGACAGGTCGCGGGCAATGAGCAGTTCTTC.

The J gene is TRBJ1-1, the V gene TRBV28, with 8 bases aligning to TRBD1. The CDR3 is made up of 14 amino acids. V dropped 6 bases and J dropped 6; count of bases not matched to a gene: 9. In germline, CDR1 is MDHEN, CDR2 SYDVKM. CDR3 in DNA: TGTGCCAGCAGGAGGGACAGGTCGAATTCTGAAGCTTTCTTT. This sequence encodes CASRRDRSNSEAFF.

The chain uses TRBV4-3 and TRBJ2-1; 7 bases are shared with TRBD1. V trimming: 1 base; J trimming: 3 bases; junction bases outside the gene matches: 9. The CDR3 sequence is 17 residues long. Germline V lookup: CDR1 LGHNA, CDR2 YSLEER. CDR3 protein: CASSQARGFGVYNEQFF. CDR3 nucleotide sequence: TGCGCCAGCAGCCAAGCCAGGGGGTTCGGGGTCTACAATGAGCAGTTCTTC.

This chain links TRBV4-3 with TRBJ2-2; D unclear. The germline CDR1 and CDR2 sequences are LGHNA and YSLEER. The CDR3 consists of 16 residues. The ends were cut back, 1 base at V and 5 bases at J, with 14 bases in the middle. The CDR3 sequence is CASSQVFVRRTGELFF. CDR3 nucleotides: TGCGCCAGCAGCCAAGTTTTCGTCCGCAGAACCGGGGAGCTGTTTTTT.

The chain is built from TRBV9 and TRBJ1-2; D is ambiguous. The CDR3 runs 14 residues. Trimming shortened V by 0 bases and J by 7 bases, and 13 bases separated the two germline ends. Per the germline V gene, CDR1 is SGDLS and CDR2 is YYNGEE. The CDR3 spells CASSVGRGVGGYTF. The DNA for the CDR3 is TGTGCCAGCAGCGTAGGGCGGGGAGTTGGTGGCTACACCTTC.

Here the CDR3 reads CATSAVGEAFF. CDR3 DNA sequence: TGTGCCACCTCCGCCGTCGGTGAAGCTTTCTTT. V usage is TRBV10-3 and J usage is TRBJ1-1; no clear D gene. The germline CDR1 and CDR2 sequences are ENHRY and SYGVKD. This CDR3 has 11 amino acids. Trimming stripped 10 bases from V and 7 bases from J, with 13 bases between.

V gene TRBV7-2 combines with J gene TRBJ1-2; the match to TRBD1 covers 9 bases. CDR3 length: 13 amino acids. The junction had 5 bases not matched to a gene; V was cut back by 4 bases and J by 8 bases. CDR1 SGHTA and CDR2 FQGNSA come from the germline V gene. In DNA form, the CDR3 reads TGTGCCAGCAGCTCGATACAGGGGGCGGGCTACACCTTC. Its translation: CASSSIQGAGYTF. The variable domain in full, with the rest retrieved from reference TRBV7-2 and TRBJ1-2, is GAGVSQSPSNKVTEKGKDVELRCDPISGHTALYWYRQSLGQGLEFLIYFQGNSAPDKSGLPSDRFSAERTGGSVSTLTIQRTQQEDSAVYLCASSSIQGAGYTFGSGTRLTVV.

J is TRBJ2-5 and V is TRBV10-3, with 8 positions matching TRBD2. The end of the DNA fits TRBJ2-7 better, so the J call may be wrong. In germline, CDR1 is ENHRY, CDR2 SYGVKD. The CDR3 covers 14 residues. The chain's CDR3 is CAISWVAGSYEQYF. In DNA, the CDR3 is TGTGCCATCAGTTGGGTAGCGGGGTCTTACGAGCAGTACTTC.

This sequence joins TRBV7-9 and TRBJ2-7; tentative D call: TRBD1 (5 bases). The ends were cut back, 3 bases at V and 2 bases at J, with 11 bases in the middle. The CDR3 extends over 14 amino acids. The V gene's germline CDR1 is SEHNR and CDR2 FQNEAQ (reference sequence). In nucleotides, the CDR3 is TGTGCCAGCAGCTTCCCAGGGCAGGCCTACGAGCAGTACTTC. It specifies CASSFPGQAYEQYF.

This chain uses TRBV7-9 with TRBJ2-7, with D perhaps matching TRBD2 (5 bases). V lost 5 bases to trimming and J lost 6 bases, with 17 bases between them. Germline lookup yields CDR1 SEHNR and CDR2 FQNEAQ (reference sequence). The CDR3 consists of 14 residues. The chain's CDR3 is CASSRGPGTLEQYF. The DNA of the CDR3 is TGTGCCAGCAGCAGAGGACCGGGAACACTCGAGCAGTACTTC.

The gene calls are TRBV4-1 and TRBJ2-7, with 7 bases fitting TRBD1. The CDR3 is 15 residues long. J gave up 3 bases and V 2 bases, and 7 bases lay outside the gene matches. Germline CDR1 reads MGHRA; CDR2 reads YSYEKL. CDR3 in amino acids: CASSQRAGTDYEQYF. For the CDR3, the DNA is TGCGCCAGCAGCCAAAGAGCCGGGACAGACTACGAGCAGTACTTC.

The rearrangement uses TRBV9 and TRBJ2-6; D is unclear. The germline V and J ends were trimmed by 0 bases and 0 bases, with 10 bases remaining between them. This CDR3 contains 17 residues. Germline CDR1 and CDR2: SGDLS and YYNGEE. CDR3 sequence (DNA): TGTGCCAGCAGCGTAGGGTACAGAACCTCTGGGGCCAACGTCCTGACTTTC. This translates into CASSVGYRTSGANVLTF.

This clone was recorded only once. The chain recombines TRBV25-1 with TRBJ2-5, with 13 nucleotides matching TRBD2. This CDR3 is 18 amino acids long. Germline CDR1 MGHDK, CDR2 SYGVNS. After removal of 0 bases from V and 4 bases from J, the junction contained 8 bases not matched to a gene. CDR3 amino acids: CASSEYYLGLAGAETQYF. DNA for the CDR3: TGTGCCAGCAGTGAATACTATCTTGGACTAGCGGGAGCAGAGACCCAGTACTTC.

CDR3 DNA: TGTGCCACCTCAGACAGGGGATGGTACAATGAGCAGTTCTTC. Protein: CATSDRGWYNEQFF. The chain is built from TRBV27 and TRBJ2-1, with TRBD1 matching over 8 bases. V was pared by 10 bases and J by 4 bases, with 9 bases of the junction left unmatched. Germline V gene sequence: CDR1 MNHEY, CDR2 SMNVEV (reference sequence). The CDR3 length is 14 residues.

The chain is built from TRBV14 and TRBJ2-1, with TRBD2 matching over 9 bases. Unmatched junction bases numbered 13, after V lost 5 bases and J lost 8 bases. The germline CDR1 and CDR2 sequences are SGHDN and FVKESK. There are 16 residues in the CDR3. The CDR3, as DNA: TGTGCCAGCAGCGATAATAAGCGGGAGGAGGGGTATGAGCAGTTCTTC. Translated: CASSDNKREEGYEQFF.

Comment on this clone: The sample holds other DNA sequences that translate to the same CDR3. The J gene is TRBJ1-4, the V gene TRBV20-1; D unclear. CDR3 length: 10 amino acids. Germline V lookup: CDR1 DFQATT, CDR2 SNEGSKA (reference sequence). Trimming pared 3 bases from V and 8 bases from J, leaving 4 bases between. The DNA of the CDR3 is TGCAGTGCTAGGAGGGAAAAACTGTTTTTT. It translates to CSARREKLFF.

The chain employs TRBV5-1 and TRBJ2-5; the match to TRBD2 covers 7 bases. The CDR3 length is 15 residues. V lost 0 bases and J lost 0; bases outside the gene matches: 2. The germline V gene encodes CDR1 SGHRS and CDR2 YFSETQ. The chain's CDR3 is CASSLEGLYQETQYF. In DNA form, the CDR3 reads TGCGCCAGCAGCTTGGAGGGACTATACCAAGAGACCCAGTACTTC.

The chain employs TRBV14 and TRBJ2-7, with TRBD2 identical over 12 bases. This CDR3 has 17 amino acids. CDR1 and CDR2 (germline): SGHDN, FVKESK. The J segment lost 7 bases and the V segment lost 0 bases, leaving 10 bases of the junction unmatched. The CDR3 is CASSQDPETSGSWEQYF. The CDR3 DNA follows: TGTGCCAGCAGCCAAGATCCGGAGACTAGCGGGAGTTGGGAGCAGTACTTC.

The rearrangement uses TRBV6-5 and TRBJ2-1; 7 bases match TRBD2. CDR1 is MNHEY and CDR2 is SVGAGI in the germline V gene. The CDR3 loop spans 16 amino acids. The V and J ends lost 0 bases and 6 bases, in that order; junction bases with no gene match: 8. The CDR3 protein is CASSYSRREWGNEQFF. CDR3 coding DNA: TGTGCCAGCAGTTACTCGAGGCGGGAGTGGGGCAATGAGCAGTTCTTC.

The chain has TRBV27 and TRBJ2-2, with 9 bases aligning to TRBD1. From germline, CDR1 is MNHEY and CDR2 SMNVEV (reference sequence). The V segment lost 5 bases and the J segment 4 bases; nucleotides outside the gene matches: 8. This CDR3 is built from 16 residues. In DNA form, the CDR3 reads TGTGCCAGCAGTCAGCCGGACAGGGGAGGCACCGGGGAGCTGTTTTTT. Protein sequence: CASSQPDRGGTGELFF.

The chain is built from TRBV4-1 and TRBJ2-3; possible D gene TRBD2, 6 bases. V was pared by 6 bases and J by 6 bases, with 16 bases between. This CDR3 contains 14 residues. Germline loops: CDR1 MGHRA, CDR2 YSYEKL. CDR3 sequence: CASRRTTIDDTQYF. The CDR3 DNA reads as TGCGCCAGCAGACGGACTACGATTGATGATACGCAGTATTTT.

The chain is built from TRBV27 and TRBJ2-1; D is perhaps TRBD1 (5 bases). The V gene's germline CDR1 is MNHEY and CDR2 SMNVEV (reference sequence). This CDR3 has 15 amino acids. V was shortened by 2 bases and J by 2 bases, with 10 bases between the two germline ends. CDR3 amino acids: CASSLVGLAYNEQFF. As DNA, the CDR3 is TGTGCCAGCAGTTTAGTGGGGCTAGCCTACAATGAGCAGTTCTTC.

The chain's CDR3 is CASSFRGLAVYEQYF. In DNA, the CDR3 is TGTGCCAGCAGTTTTAGGGGACTAGCGGTGTACGAGCAGTACTTC. This rearrangement joins TRBV27 to TRBJ2-7; 11 bases match TRBD2. CDR1 MNHEY and CDR2 SMNVEV come from the germline V gene (reference sequence). The CDR3 consists of 15 residues. After removal of 3 bases from V and 4 bases from J, the junction contained 5 bases not matched to a gene.

The rearrangement links TRBV7-9 to TRBJ2-1, with 8 bases fitting TRBD1. After removal of 5 bases from V and 5 bases from J, the junction contained 8 bases not matched to a gene. The CDR3 loop spans 15 amino acids. Germline lookup yields CDR1 SEHNR and CDR2 FQNEAQ (reference sequence). The chain's CDR3 is CASSPGQGEDNEQFF. CDR3 nucleotide sequence: TGTGCCAGCAGCCCCGGACAGGGCGAGGACAATGAGCAGTTCTTC. Drawing the rest from reference TRBV7-9 and TRBJ2-1, the complete variable domain is DTGVSQNPRHKITKRGQNVTFRCDPISEHNRLYWYRQTLGQGPEFLTYFQNEAQLEKSRLLSDRFSAERPKGSFSTLEIQRTEQGDSAMYLCASSPGQGEDNEQFFGPGTRLTVL.

The chain recombines TRBV18 with TRBJ2-3; the D gene is possibly TRBD1 (5 bases). Trimming stripped 3 bases from V and 0 bases from J, with 13 bases between. This CDR3 region has 16 residues. Germline V CDR1 and CDR2: KGHSH, LQKENI. CDR3 sequence: CASSPSRVSSTDTQYF. Here the CDR3 DNA reads TGTGCCAGCTCACCCTCCAGGGTCTCTAGCACAGATACGCAGTATTTT.

This sequence joins TRBV9 and TRBJ1-5; 8 nucleotides line up with TRBD1. The CDR3 has 15 amino acids. The germline gives CDR1 SGDLS, CDR2 YYNGEE. V dropped 4 bases and J dropped 1; count of bases not matched to a gene: 4. CDR3 in amino acids: CASSYTGGSNQPQHF. CDR3 coding DNA: TGTGCCAGCAGCTATACAGGGGGAAGCAATCAGCCCCAGCATTTT.

This clone turned up a few times. The V and J genes are TRBV28 and TRBJ2-7, with 10 bases lining up with TRBD2. Germline CDR1 and CDR2: MDHEN and SYDVKM. The CDR3 totals 18 residues. V dropped 1 base and J dropped 5; count of bases not matched to a gene: 14. The CDR3 reads CASSLFPGASGSYHEQYF. CDR3 DNA sequence: TGTGCCAGCAGTTTATTCCCAGGTGCTAGCGGGAGCTATCACGAGCAGTACTTC.

This clone occurred once. The rearrangement uses TRBV19 and TRBJ1-5, with a weak D call TRBD1 (5 bases). The CDR3 loop spans 15 amino acids. Germline V gene sequence: CDR1 LNHDA, CDR2 SQIVND (reference sequence). V was shortened by 4 bases and J by 2 bases, with 12 bases between the two germline ends. As DNA, the CDR3 is TGTGCCAGTAGTAACCAGGGAGGGGGCAATCAGCCCCAGCATTTT. Protein product: CASSNQGGGNQPQHF.